Described below is a single TCR beta chain sequence and its context. This sample was taken from a study of blood T cell repertoires in COVID-19. Across the study: Nucleic acid was either cDNA or gDNA, and it came from T cells, B-cell-depleted T cells, or PBMCs.

The V gene end was trimmed by 0 bases and the J gene end by 6 bases; junction bases not matched to a gene: 5. This CDR3 has 17 residues. Germline V lookup: CDR1 KGHSH, CDR2 LQKENI. The method was immunoSEQ multiplex PCR; TCRdb's version includes in-frame clones alone and lacks a portion of them. The sample has a few hundred thousand clones, roughly 84% seen once; the top ten hold 7.5% to 9%. This sequence originates from a human donor in a cohort sampled during active COVID-19. The chain recombines TRBV18 with TRBJ2-3; 14 positions agree with TRBD2. Material: peripheral blood. The CDR3 loop reads CASSPPGLAGVRDTQYF. In nucleotides, the CDR3 is TGTGCCAGCTCACCACCGGGACTAGCGGGAGTTAGGGATACGCAGTATTTT. The complete variable domain, with remaining parts taken from reference TRBV18 and TRBJ2-3, reads NAGVMQNPRHLVRRRGQEARLRCSPMKGHSHVYWYRQLPEEGLKFMVYLQKENIIDESGMPKERFSAEFPKEGPSILRIQQVVRGDSAAYFCASSPPGLAGVRDTQYFGPGTRLTVL.